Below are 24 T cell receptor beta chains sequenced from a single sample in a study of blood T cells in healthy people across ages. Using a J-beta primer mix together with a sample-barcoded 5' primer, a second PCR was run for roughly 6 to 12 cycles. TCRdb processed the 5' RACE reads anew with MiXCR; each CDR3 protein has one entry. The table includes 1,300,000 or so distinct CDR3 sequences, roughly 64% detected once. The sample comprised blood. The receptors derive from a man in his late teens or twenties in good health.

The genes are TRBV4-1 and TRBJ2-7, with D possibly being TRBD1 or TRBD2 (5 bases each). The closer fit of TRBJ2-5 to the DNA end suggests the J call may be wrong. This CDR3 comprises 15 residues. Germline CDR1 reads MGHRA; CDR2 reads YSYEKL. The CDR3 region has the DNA TGCGCCAGCAGCCAAGGTCCGGGGCCAGGGGAGACCCAGTACTTC. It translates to CASSQGPGPGETQYF.

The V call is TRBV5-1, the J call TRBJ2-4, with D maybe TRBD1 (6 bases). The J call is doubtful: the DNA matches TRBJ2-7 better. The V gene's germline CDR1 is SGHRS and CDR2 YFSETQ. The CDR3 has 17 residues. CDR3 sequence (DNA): TGCGCCAGCAGCTTGGCCCTTCTAGGGGGTGCGCCCTACGAGCAGTACTTC. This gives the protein CASSLALLGGAPYEQYF.

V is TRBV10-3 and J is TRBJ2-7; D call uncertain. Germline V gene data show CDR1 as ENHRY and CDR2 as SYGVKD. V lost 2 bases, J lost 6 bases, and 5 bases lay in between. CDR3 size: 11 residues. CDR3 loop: CAISELGEQYF. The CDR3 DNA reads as TGTGCCATCAGTGAGCTCGGCGAGCAGTACTTC.

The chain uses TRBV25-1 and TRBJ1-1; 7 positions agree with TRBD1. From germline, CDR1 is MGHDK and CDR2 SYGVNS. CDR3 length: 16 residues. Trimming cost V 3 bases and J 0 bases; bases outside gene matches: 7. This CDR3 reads CASSDRRDSMNTEAFF. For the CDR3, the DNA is TGTGCCAGCAGTGATAGGCGGGACAGCATGAACACTGAAGCTTTCTTT. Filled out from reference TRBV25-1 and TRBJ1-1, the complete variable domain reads EADIYQTPRYLVIGTGKKITLECSQTMGHDKMYWYQQDPGMELHLIHYSYGVNSTEKGDLSSESTVSRIRTEHFPLTLESARPSHTSQYLCASSDRRDSMNTEAFFGQGTRLTVV.

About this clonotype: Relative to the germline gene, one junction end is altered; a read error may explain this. This CDR3 reads CASSDFGVYTEAFF. The CDR3 nucleotides read TGTGCCAGCAGTGACTTCGGTGTGTACACGGAAGCTTTCTTT. The J gene is TRBJ1-1, the V gene TRBV6-1; D not certain. Germline CDR1 MNHNS, CDR2 SASEGT. The CDR3 runs to 14 residues.

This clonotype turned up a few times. Here the CDR3 reads CASSSTQWIYGYTF. The CDR3 bases are TGTGCCAGCAGTTCGACACAGTGGATATATGGCTACACCTTC. The genes are TRBV27 and TRBJ1-2, with D unresolved. This CDR3 has 14 amino acids. The ends were cut back, 4 bases at V and 5 bases at J, with 14 bases in the middle. Germline CDR1 is MNHEY and CDR2 is SMNVEV (reference sequence).

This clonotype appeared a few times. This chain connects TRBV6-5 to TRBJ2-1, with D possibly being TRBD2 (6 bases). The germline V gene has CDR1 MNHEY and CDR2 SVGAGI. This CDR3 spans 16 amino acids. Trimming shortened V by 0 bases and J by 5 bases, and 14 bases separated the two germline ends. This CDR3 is CASSYSKDYRNNEQFF. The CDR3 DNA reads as TGTGCCAGCAGTTACTCGAAGGACTACCGGAACAATGAGCAGTTCTTC.

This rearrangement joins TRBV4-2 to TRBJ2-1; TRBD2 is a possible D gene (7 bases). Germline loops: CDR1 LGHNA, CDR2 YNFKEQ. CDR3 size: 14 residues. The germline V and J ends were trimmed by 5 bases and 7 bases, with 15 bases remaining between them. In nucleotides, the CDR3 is TGTGCCAGCAGCGTCGGGGGGCCTTCGAATGAGCAGTTCTTC. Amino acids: CASSVGGPSNEQFF.

CDR3 sequence reads: CSARGLANYGYTF. Here the CDR3 DNA reads TGCAGTGCTAGAGGGCTTGCTAACTATGGCTACACCTTC. The rearrangement links TRBV20-1 to TRBJ1-2; D is unresolved. The CDR3 runs 13 residues. CDR1 is DFQATT and CDR2 is SNEGSKA in the germline V gene (reference sequence). V was cut by 1 base and J by 0 bases, with 6 bases left in between.

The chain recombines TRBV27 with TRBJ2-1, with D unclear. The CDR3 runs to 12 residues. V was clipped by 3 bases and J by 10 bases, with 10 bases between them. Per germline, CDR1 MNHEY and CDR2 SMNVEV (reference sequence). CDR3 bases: TGTGCCAGCAGTTTTCCCCACGGAGAGCAGTTCTTC. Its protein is CASSFPHGEQFF.

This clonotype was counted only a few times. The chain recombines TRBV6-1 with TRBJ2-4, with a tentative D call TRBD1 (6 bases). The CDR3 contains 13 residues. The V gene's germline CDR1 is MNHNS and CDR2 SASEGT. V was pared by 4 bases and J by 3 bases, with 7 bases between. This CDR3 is CASSVDSKNIQYF. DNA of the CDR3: TGTGCCAGCAGTGTGGACAGCAAAAACATTCAGTACTTC.

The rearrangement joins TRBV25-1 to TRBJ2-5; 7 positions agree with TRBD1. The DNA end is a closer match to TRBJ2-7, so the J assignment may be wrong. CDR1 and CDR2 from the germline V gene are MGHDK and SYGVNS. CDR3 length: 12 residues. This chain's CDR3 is CASVRDSYEQYF. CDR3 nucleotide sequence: TGTGCCAGCGTCAGGGACAGCTACGAGCAGTACTTC.

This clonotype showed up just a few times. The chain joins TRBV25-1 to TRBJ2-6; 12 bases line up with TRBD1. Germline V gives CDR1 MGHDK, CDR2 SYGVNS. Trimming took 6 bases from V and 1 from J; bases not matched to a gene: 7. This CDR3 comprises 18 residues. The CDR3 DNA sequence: TGTGCCAGCAGCGCGCGGGACAGGGGGCAGTCTGGGGCCAACGTCCTGACTTTC. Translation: CASSARDRGQSGANVLTF.

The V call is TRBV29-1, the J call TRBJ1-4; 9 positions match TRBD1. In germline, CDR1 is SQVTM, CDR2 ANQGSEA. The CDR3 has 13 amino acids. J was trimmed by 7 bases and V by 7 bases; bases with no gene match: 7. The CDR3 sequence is CSGMGQGAEKLFF. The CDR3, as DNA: TGCAGCGGCATGGGACAGGGTGCTGAAAAACTGTTTTTT.

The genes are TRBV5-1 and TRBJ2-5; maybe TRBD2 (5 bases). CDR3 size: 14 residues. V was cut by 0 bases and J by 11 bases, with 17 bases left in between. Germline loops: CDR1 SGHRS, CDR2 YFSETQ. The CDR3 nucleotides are TGCGCCAGCAGCTTGGGGGTCAATCGCTGGGAGCAGTACTTC. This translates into CASSLGVNRWEQYF.

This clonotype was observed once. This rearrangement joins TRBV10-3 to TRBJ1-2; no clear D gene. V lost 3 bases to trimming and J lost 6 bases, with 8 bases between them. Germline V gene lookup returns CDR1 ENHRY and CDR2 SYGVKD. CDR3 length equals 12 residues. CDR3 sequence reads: CAISDRGNGYTF. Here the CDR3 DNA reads TGTGCCATCAGTGACCGCGGAAATGGCTACACCTTC.

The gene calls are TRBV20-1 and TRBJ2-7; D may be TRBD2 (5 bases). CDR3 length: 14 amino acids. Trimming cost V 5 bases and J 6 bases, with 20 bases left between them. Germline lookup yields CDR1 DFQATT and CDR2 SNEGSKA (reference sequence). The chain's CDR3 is CSAPSGGAPGEQYF. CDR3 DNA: TGCAGTGCTCCTTCAGGAGGCGCCCCTGGCGAGCAGTACTTC.

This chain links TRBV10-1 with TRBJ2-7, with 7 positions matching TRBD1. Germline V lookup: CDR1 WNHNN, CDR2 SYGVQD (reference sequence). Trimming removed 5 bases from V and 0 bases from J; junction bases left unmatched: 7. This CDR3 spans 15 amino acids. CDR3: CASSPGQASSYEQYF. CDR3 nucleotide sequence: TGCGCCAGCAGTCCCGGACAGGCGAGCTCCTACGAGCAGTACTTC.

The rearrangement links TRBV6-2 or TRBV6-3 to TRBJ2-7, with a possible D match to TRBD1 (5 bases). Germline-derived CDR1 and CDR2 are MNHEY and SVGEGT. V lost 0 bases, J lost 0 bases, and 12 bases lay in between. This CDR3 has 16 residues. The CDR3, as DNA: TGTGCCAGCAGTTACTCGGTCCCAGGGTCCTCCTACGAGCAGTACTTC. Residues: CASSYSVPGSSYEQYF.

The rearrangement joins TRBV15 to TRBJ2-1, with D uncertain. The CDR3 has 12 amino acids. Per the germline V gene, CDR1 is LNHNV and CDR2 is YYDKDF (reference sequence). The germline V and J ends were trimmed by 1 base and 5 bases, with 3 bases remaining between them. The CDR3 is CATSRVDNEQFF. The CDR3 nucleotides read TGTGCCACCAGCAGAGTCGACAATGAGCAGTTCTTC.

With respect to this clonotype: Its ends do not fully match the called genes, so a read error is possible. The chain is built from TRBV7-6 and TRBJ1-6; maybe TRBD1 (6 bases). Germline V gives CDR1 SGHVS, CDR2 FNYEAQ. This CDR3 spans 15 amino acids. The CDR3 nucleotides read TGTGCCAGCAGCCTCGAGGGGGGATATAATTCACCCCCCCACTTT. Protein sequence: CASSLEGGYNSPPHF.

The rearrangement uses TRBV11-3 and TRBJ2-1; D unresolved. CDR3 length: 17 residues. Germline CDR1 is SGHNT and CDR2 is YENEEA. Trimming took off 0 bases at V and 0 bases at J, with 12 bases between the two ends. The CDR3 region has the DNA TGTGCCAGCAGCTTAGATTTTTACCCGGGCTCCTACAATGAGCAGTTCTTC. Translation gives CASSLDFYPGSYNEQFF.

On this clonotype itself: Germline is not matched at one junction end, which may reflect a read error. The chain's CDR3 is CASRLGPGGQETQYF. CDR3 bases: TGTGCCAGCAGGTTAGGCCCAGGGGGCCAAGAGACCCAGTACTTC. This chain uses TRBV12-3 or TRBV12-4 with TRBJ2-5; 7 bases match TRBD1. The CDR3 covers 15 residues.

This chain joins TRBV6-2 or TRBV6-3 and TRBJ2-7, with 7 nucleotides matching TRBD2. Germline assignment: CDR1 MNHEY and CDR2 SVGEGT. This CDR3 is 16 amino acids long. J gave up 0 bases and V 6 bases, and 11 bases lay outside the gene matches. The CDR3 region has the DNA TGTGCCAGCAGAGCGGGACTTCTGGCACTCTCCTACGAGCAGTACTTC. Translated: CASRAGLLALSYEQYF.